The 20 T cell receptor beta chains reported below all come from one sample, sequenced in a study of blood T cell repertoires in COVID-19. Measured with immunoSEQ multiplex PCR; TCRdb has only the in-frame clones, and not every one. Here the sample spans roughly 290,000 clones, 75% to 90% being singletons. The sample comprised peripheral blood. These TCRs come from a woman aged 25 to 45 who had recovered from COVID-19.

CDR3: CASTPDPGRTGELFF. The CDR3 DNA sequence: TGTGCCAGCACCCCCGACCCAGGGCGCACCGGGGAGCTGTTTTTT. The chain couples TRBV6-5 to TRBJ2-2; a possible D gene is TRBD1 (5 bases). Trimming took 7 bases from V and 4 from J, leaving 16 bases between them. CDR1 MNHEY and CDR2 SVGAGI come from the germline V gene. The CDR3 consists of 15 residues.

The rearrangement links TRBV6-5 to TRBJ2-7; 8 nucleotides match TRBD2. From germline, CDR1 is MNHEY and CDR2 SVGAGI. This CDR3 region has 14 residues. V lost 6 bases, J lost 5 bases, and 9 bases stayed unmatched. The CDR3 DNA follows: TGTGCCAGCAGACGGGGGACTAGTCTCAACGAGCAGTACTTC. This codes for CASRRGTSLNEQYF.

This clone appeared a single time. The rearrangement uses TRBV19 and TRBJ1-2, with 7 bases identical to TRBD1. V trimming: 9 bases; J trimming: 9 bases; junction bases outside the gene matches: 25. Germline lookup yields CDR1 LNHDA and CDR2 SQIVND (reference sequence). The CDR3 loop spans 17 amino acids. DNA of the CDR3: TGTGCCAGCGCTACTCTCTTGTTATCAACGACAGGGATTAGCTACACCTTC. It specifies CASATLLLSTTGISYTF.

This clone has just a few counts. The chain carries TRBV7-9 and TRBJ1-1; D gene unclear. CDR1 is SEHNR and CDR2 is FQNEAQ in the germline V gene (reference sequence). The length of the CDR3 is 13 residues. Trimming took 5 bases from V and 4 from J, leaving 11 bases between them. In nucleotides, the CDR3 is TGTGCCAGCAGCCGGGTGGGAGCCACTGAAGCTTTCTTT. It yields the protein CASSRVGATEAFF. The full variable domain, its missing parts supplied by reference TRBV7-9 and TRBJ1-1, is DTGVSQNPRHKITKRGQNVTFRCDPISEHNRLYWYRQTLGQGPEFLTYFQNEAQLEKSRLLSDRFSAERPKGSFSTLEIQRTEQGDSAMYLCASSRVGATEAFFGQGTRLTVV.

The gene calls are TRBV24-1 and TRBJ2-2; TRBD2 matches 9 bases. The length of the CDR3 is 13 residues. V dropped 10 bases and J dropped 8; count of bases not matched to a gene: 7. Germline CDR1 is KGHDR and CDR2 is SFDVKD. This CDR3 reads CATEGLAGGELFF. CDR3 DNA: TGTGCCACAGAGGGTCTAGCGGGAGGGGAGCTGTTTTTT.

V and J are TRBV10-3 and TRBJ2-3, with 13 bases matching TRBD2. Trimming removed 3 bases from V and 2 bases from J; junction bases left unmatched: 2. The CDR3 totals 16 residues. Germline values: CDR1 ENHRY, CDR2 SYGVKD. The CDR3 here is CAISDGLAGDTDTQYF. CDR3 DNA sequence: TGTGCCATCAGTGATGGACTAGCGGGGGACACAGATACGCAGTATTTT.

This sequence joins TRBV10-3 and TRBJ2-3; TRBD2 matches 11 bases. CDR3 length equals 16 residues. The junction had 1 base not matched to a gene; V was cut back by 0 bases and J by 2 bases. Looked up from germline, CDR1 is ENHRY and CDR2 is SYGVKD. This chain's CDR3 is CAISESTSGVTDTQYF. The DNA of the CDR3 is TGTGCCATCAGTGAGTCGACTAGCGGGGTCACAGATACGCAGTATTTT.

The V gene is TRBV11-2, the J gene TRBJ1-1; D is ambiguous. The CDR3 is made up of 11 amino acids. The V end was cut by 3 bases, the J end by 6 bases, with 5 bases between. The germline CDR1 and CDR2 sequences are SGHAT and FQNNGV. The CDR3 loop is CASSFDSEAFF. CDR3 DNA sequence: TGTGCCAGCAGCTTTGACTCTGAAGCTTTCTTT.

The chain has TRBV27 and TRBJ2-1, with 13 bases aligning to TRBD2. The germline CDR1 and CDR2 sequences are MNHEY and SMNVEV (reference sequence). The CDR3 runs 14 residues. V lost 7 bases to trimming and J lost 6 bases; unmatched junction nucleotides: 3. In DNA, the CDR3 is TGTGCCAGCATAGGACTAGCGGGAGCCAATGAGCAGTTCTTC. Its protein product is CASIGLAGANEQFF.

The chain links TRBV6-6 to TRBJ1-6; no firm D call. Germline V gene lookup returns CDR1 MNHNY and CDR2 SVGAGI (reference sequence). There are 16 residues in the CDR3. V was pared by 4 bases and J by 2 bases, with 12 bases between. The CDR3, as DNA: TGTGCCAGCAGTTCCATCGCTGGGCCCTATAATTCACCCCTCCACTTT. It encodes CASSSIAGPYNSPLHF.

The CDR3 sequence: CASSLVTEYEKLFF. CDR3 nucleotides: TGTGCCAGCAGCTTGGTAACAGAATATGAAAAACTGTTTTTT. The gene calls are TRBV5-6 and TRBJ1-4; D remains ambiguous. Trimming took 0 bases from V and 6 from J, leaving 9 bases between them. This CDR3 is 14 amino acids long. Germline V gene lookup returns CDR1 SGHDT and CDR2 YYEEEE.

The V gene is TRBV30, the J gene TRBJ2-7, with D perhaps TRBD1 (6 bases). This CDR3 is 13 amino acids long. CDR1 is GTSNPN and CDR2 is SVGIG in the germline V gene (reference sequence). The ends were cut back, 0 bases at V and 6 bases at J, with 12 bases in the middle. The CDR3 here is CAWSVGASGEQYF. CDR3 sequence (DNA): TGTGCCTGGAGTGTGGGGGCTTCAGGCGAGCAGTACTTC.

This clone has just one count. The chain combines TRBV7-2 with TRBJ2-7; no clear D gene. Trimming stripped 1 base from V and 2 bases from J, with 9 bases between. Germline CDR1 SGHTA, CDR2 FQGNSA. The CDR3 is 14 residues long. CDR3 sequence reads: CASSLEGTAYEQYF. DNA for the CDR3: TGTGCCAGCAGCTTAGAAGGAACAGCCTACGAGCAGTACTTC.

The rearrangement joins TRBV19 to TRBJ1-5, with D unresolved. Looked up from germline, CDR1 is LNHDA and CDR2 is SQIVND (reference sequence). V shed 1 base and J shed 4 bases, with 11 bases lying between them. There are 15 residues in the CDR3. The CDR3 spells CASSIGTRSNQPQHF. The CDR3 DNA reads TGTGCCAGTAGTATAGGCACGAGATCGAATCAGCCCCAGCATTTT. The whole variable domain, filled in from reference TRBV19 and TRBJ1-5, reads DGGITQSPKYLFRKEGQNVTLSCEQNLNHDAMYWYRQDPGQGLRLIYYSQIVNDFQKGDIAEGYSVSREKKESFPLTVTSAQKNPTAFYLCASSIGTRSNQPQHFGDGTRLSIL.

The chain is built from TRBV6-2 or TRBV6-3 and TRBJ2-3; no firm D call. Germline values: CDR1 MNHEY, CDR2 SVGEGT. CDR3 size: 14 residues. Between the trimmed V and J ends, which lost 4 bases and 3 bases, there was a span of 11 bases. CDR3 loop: CASSFYLLTDTQYF. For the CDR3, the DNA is TGTGCCAGCAGTTTTTACCTGCTAACAGATACGCAGTATTTT.

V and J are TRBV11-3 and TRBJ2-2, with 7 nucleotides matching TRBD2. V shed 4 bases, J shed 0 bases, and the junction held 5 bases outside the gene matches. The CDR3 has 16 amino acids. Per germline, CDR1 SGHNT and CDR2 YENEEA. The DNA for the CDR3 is TGTGCCAGCAGCTCCACTAGCGTATCGAACACCGGGGAGCTGTTTTTT. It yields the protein CASSSTSVSNTGELFF.

CDR3 DNA: TGTGCCAGCAGTCACCGACAGGGGCATTACACCTTC. Translating gives CASSHRQGHYTF. This rearrangement joins TRBV12-3 or TRBV12-4 to TRBJ1-2; TRBD1 matches 8 bases. This CDR3 is 12 amino acids long. V lost 5 bases to trimming and J lost 11 bases; unmatched junction nucleotides: 7.

This CDR3 reads CASSVAGEGEQYF. As DNA, the CDR3 is TGTGCCAGCAGTGTTGCGGGGGAAGGAGAGCAGTACTTC. The V call is TRBV2, the J call TRBJ2-7, with 7 bases fitting TRBD2. The V gene end was trimmed by 4 bases and the J gene end by 7 bases; junction bases not matched to a gene: 7. The V gene's germline CDR1 is SNHLY and CDR2 FYNNEI. There are 13 residues in the CDR3.

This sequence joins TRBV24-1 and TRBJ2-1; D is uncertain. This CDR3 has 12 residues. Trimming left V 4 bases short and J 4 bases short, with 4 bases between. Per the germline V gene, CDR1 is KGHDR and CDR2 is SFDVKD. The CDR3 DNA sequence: TGTGCCACCAGTGACTCGTACAATGAGCAGTTCTTC. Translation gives CATSDSYNEQFF.

The CDR3 bases are TGTGCCAGCAGTTTGGGACAGGGGGTCGCTAATGAAAAACTGTTTTTT. It specifies CASSLGQGVANEKLFF. This rearrangement joins TRBV6-5 to TRBJ1-4; 11 nucleotides agree with TRBD1. Germline lookup yields CDR1 MNHEY and CDR2 SVGAGI. This CDR3 has 16 residues. J lost 3 bases, V lost 4 bases, and 4 bases had no gene match.